This T cell receptor beta chain is from a study of cytotoxic CD8 clonotypes in ibrutinib-treated CLL. On the study more broadly: Included were 11 relapsed/refractory and 15 treatment-naive patients, of whom around 17 were IGHV unmutated. On average, approximately 95,000 productive rearrangements and around 250,000 productive templates per sample.

The protocol was immunoSEQ multiplex PCR, while the TCRdb copy is restricted to in-frame clones and leaves out a portion. The sample has over 120,000 clones, about four fifths seen once. In regard to this clone: The antigen is not known.

General study points: Rare overall, public clonotypes shrank or held steady under therapy. Lymph node repertoires were not studied, and sampling times were unmatched.

The germline V and J ends were trimmed by 1 base and 5 bases, with 9 bases remaining between them. The CDR3 is 14 residues long. Germline V gene sequence: CDR1 SGHTA, CDR2 FQGNSA. Material: PBMCs, obtained after 12 months of ibrutinib treatment. The J gene is TRBJ1-5, the V gene TRBV7-2, with D perhaps matching TRBD1 (6 bases). The receptor's source is a human donor with chronic lymphocytic leukemia. The CDR3 DNA reads TGTGCCAGCAGCTTAGACAGGGTGGATCAGCCCCAGCATTTT. It encodes CASSLDRVDQPQHF.